The sequence of this T cell receptor beta chain was determined in a study of T-cell memory formation after mild COVID-19. TCRdb independently ran MiXCR on the 5' RACE reads; one entry per CDR3 protein. Among some 130,000 distinct CDR3 sequences listed, about a sixth were seen once. The V gene's germline CDR1 is SGHRS and CDR2 YFSETQ. Trimming took off 0 bases at V and 6 bases at J, with 10 bases between the two ends. The CDR3 totals 14 residues. The J gene is TRBJ1-5, the V gene TRBV5-1, with a possible D match to TRBD1 (6 bases). The clonotype originates from a man aged 18 to 35 who had mild COVID-19 (a few samples of this study predate the infection). Cell type and time point are not known. Sequencing input: PBMCs or a T cell subset sorted from them (not recorded which). The CDR3, as DNA: TGCGCCAGCAGCTTGGATAGCAGGGGTCAGCCCCAGCATTTT. It codes for CASSLDSRGQPQHF.